The rows below give T cell receptor beta chains drawn from one sample of a study of shared clonotypes between healthy human individuals. Using immunoSEQ multiplex PCR, the repertoire was profiled, and TCRdb retains in-frame clones only, with some absent. The sample yields around 1.1 million clones, approximately 75% seen once. Sequenced material: memory CD4+ T cells from PBMCs. The origin of the receptors is a man aged 18 to 30 in good health. Some clones in this sample may be carry-over from other donors' samples. The CDR3 runs from the conserved cysteine through the conserved F or W. Fields, in order: D gene, V gene, clone size, J gene, CDR3 protein, CDR3 DNA. The D gene is left open where the match is weak. Only some rows state a clone size, as once, few, many or a class for expanded clones.

.	TRBV7-3	.	TRBJ1-1	CASSLRAGNPPFF	TGTGCCAGCAGCTTAAGGGCCGGGAATCCACCTTTCTTT
.	TRBV10-3	.	TRBJ1-2	CAIGGGDYGYTF	TGTGCCATCGGTGGGGGAGACTATGGCTACACCTTC
.	TRBV7-9	.	TRBJ2-5	CASSPIRLGETQYF	TGTGCCAGCAGCCCAATCAGGCTGGGGGAGACCCAGTACTTC
TRBD2	TRBV30	.	TRBJ2-1	CAWSVSFREGRDEQFF	TGTGCCTGGAGTGTTTCCTTTCGGGAGGGCCGAGATGAGCAGTTCTTC
.	TRBV2	.	TRBJ2-7	CASSDTSYEQYF	TGTGCCAGCAGTGACACCTCCTACGAGCAGTACTTC
.	TRBV5-4	.	TRBJ1-1	CASSLDPQGSNTEAFF	TGTGCCAGCAGCTTGGACCCACAGGGCTCAAACACTGAAGCTTTCTTT
.	TRBV7-6	.	TRBJ1-4	CASRGVGNEKLFF	TGTGCCAGCAGGGGCGTGGGTAATGAAAAACTGTTTTTT
TRBD1	TRBV28	.	TRBJ1-1	CASTTSGGTEAFF	TGTGCCAGTACGACCTCAGGGGGGACTGAAGCTTTCTTT
.	TRBV6-5	few	TRBJ1-5	CASSLTKSQPQHF	TGTGCCAGCAGTCTTACGAAGAGTCAGCCCCAGCATTTT
.	TRBV7-6	.	TRBJ2-5	CASSHASPGQETQYF	TGTGCCAGCAGCCATGCTAGTCCGGGACAAGAGACCCAGTACTTC
.	TRBV9	.	TRBJ2-7	CASSVDPSSYEQYF	TGTGCCAGCAGCGTAGATCCTAGCTCCTACGAGCAGTACTTC
.	TRBV11-2	.	TRBJ2-7	CASSLVVLASSEQYF	TGTGCCAGCAGCTTAGTAGTGCTAGCCTCTTCCGAGCAGTACTTC
.	TRBV6-1	.	TRBJ2-6	CASSGVVFSGANVLTF	TGTGCCAGCAGTGGTGTCGTATTTTCTGGGGCCAACGTCCTGACTTTC
TRBD2	TRBV5-1	.	TRBJ2-2	CASSFRGAGELFF	TGCGCCAGCAGCTTTCGGGGGGCCGGGGAGCTGTTTTTT
TRBD2	TRBV4-2	few	TRBJ2-5	CASSQAPTSGGGKETQYF	TGTGCCAGCAGCCAAGCCCCTACGAGTGGGGGGGGTAAAGAGACCCAGTACTTC
TRBD1	TRBV4-2	.	TRBJ1-2	CASSQRGQAQGYTF	TGTGCCAGCAGCCAAAGGGGGCAGGCCCAAGGCTACACCTTC
TRBD1	TRBV19	.	TRBJ2-7	CASSLRPRQGSSYEQYF	TGTGCCAGTAGTCTTCGACCACGACAGGGAAGCTCCTACGAGCAGTACTTC
TRBD2	TRBV27	.	TRBJ2-7	CASKRTIGLGSQYF	TGTGCCAGCAAACGGACTATCGGACTAGGCTCGCAGTACTTC
TRBD2	TRBV9	once	TRBJ2-7	CASSVSGRVHEQYF	TGTGCCAGCAGCGTTAGCGGGAGGGTCCACGAGCAGTACTTC
.	TRBV5-1	.	TRBJ1-4	CASSWATNEKLFF	TGCGCCAGCAGTTGGGCAACTAATGAAAAACTGTTTTTT
TRBD1	TRBV28	few	TRBJ1-1	CASSNRGEAFF	TGTGCCAGCAGTAACAGGGGTGAAGCTTTCTTT
.	TRBV9	.	TRBJ1-5	CASSVDGQGYQPQHF	TGTGCCAGCAGCGTAGACGGTCAGGGTTATCAGCCCCAGCATTTT
.	TRBV9	.	TRBJ1-1	CASRLIENTEAFF	TGTGCCAGCAGACTCATAGAGAACACTGAAGCTTTCTTT
TRBD1	TRBV7-8	.	TRBJ1-1	CASSLRGQFGAEAFF	TGTGCCAGCAGCTTGAGGGGACAGTTTGGGGCTGAAGCTTTCTTT
.	TRBV29-1	.	TRBJ2-7	CSAILPGHRSSYEQYF	TGCAGCGCCATTCTACCGGGACACCGGAGCTCCTACGAGCAGTACTTC
TRBD1	TRBV7-9	.	TRBJ1-4	CASSFGTGRDEKLFF	TGTGCCAGCAGCTTTGGGACAGGGAGGGATGAAAAACTGTTTTTT
.	TRBV11-2	.	TRBJ2-5	CASSEPGRKRETQYF	TGTGCCAGCAGCGAACCGGGGAGGAAGAGAGAGACCCAGTACTTC
.	TRBV10-3	few	TRBJ2-1	CAISGQGLNEQFF	TGTGCCATCAGTGGCCAGGGTCTCAATGAGCAGTTCTTC
.	TRBV6-5	.	TRBJ2-7	CASNGRTGRDEQYF	TGTGCCAGCAACGGTCGGACAGGGAGGGACGAGCAGTACTTC
.	TRBV4-2	.	TRBJ1-4	CASSQELLGATNEKLFF	TGTGCCAGCAGCCAAGAGCTGCTGGGCGCGACTAATGAAAAACTGTTTTTT
.	TRBV11-2	.	TRBJ2-3	CASSSKGKTDTQYF	TGTGCCAGCAGCTCCAAGGGTAAAACAGATACGCAGTATTTT
TRBD2	TRBV19	.	TRBJ2-5	CASSMAGGGETQYF	TGTGCCAGTAGTATGGCGGGAGGCGGGGAGACCCAGTACTTC
TRBD1	TRBV25-1	.	TRBJ2-4	CATKDRNLAKNIQYF	TGTGCCACCAAGGACAGGAACCTAGCCAAAAACATTCAGTACTTC
TRBD2	TRBV7-2	.	TRBJ2-1	CASSHGRAGNEQFF	TGTGCCAGCAGTCACGGGAGGGCCGGGAATGAGCAGTTCTTC
.	TRBV2	.	TRBJ1-1	CASRIRENTEAFF	TGTGCCAGCAGGATCAGGGAGAACACTGAAGCTTTCTTT
.	TRBV4-3	.	TRBJ2-1	CASSQDWREQFF	TGCGCCAGCAGCCAAGATTGGCGGGAGCAGTTCTTC
.	TRBV5-5	few	TRBJ2-7	CASSLGGPTYEQYF	TGTGCCAGCAGCTTGGGGGGGCCTACCTACGAGCAGTACTTC
.	TRBV30	once	TRBJ2-5	CAWSVGSQETQYF	TGTGCCTGGAGTGTCGGCAGCCAAGAGACCCAGTACTTC
TRBD1	TRBV28	.	TRBJ2-7	CASSSLGQGAYEQYF	TGTGCCAGCAGTTCCTTGGGGCAGGGGGCCTACGAGCAGTACTTC
.	TRBV2	.	TRBJ1-1	CASMIMNTEAFF	TGTGCCAGCATGATAATGAACACTGAAGCTTTCTTT
TRBD1	TRBV7-2	.	TRBJ2-7	CASSLQWTGTYEQYF	TGTGCCAGCAGCCTACAATGGACAGGGACCTACGAGCAGTACTTC
TRBD1	TRBV28	.	TRBJ2-3	CASSLLPGQGATDTQYF	TGTGCCAGCAGTTTACTTCCGGGACAGGGGGCCACAGATACGCAGTATTTT
.	TRBV7-8	.	TRBJ1-1	CASSLLGAGAEAFF	TGTGCCAGCAGCTTACTAGGGGCCGGGGCTGAAGCTTTCTTT
.	TRBV7-2	once	TRBJ1-3	CASSALGSGNTIYF	TGTGCCAGCAGCGCCCTTGGGTCTGGAAACACCATATATTTT
TRBD2	TRBV5-1	.	TRBJ2-1	CASSGLAGEGEQFF	TGCGCCAGCAGCGGACTAGCGGGAGAGGGTGAGCAGTTCTTC
.	TRBV6-5	.	TRBJ1-1	CASLLRGMGTEAFF	TGTGCCAGCTTACTACGGGGTATGGGCACTGAAGCTTTCTTT
TRBD2	TRBV27	.	TRBJ2-5	CASRHIRGTSGTKETQYF	TGTGCCAGCAGACACATTAGAGGGACTAGCGGAACAAAAGAGACCCAGTACTTC
.	TRBV5-4	few	TRBJ2-4	CASSLDWTSKNIQYF	TGTGCCAGCAGCCTGGACTGGACCTCCAAAAACATTCAGTACTTC
.	TRBV5-1	.	TRBJ2-1	CASNRPESSYNEQFF	TGCGCCAGCAACAGACCCGAGAGCTCCTACAATGAGCAGTTCTTC
.	TRBV6-1	.	TRBJ2-7	CATEYAPIRYEQYF	TGTGCCACTGAGTATGCCCCAATCCGGTACGAGCAGTACTTC
.	TRBV30	.	TRBJ1-2	CAWSSVVISNYGYTF	TGTGCCTGGAGTTCGGTCGTGATCTCAAACTATGGCTACACCTTC
.	TRBV27	.	TRBJ2-7	CASSLEVNRPEQYF	TGTGCCAGCAGTTTAGAGGTGAACAGACCCGAGCAGTACTTC
.	TRBV13	.	TRBJ1-2	CASSFWGNNGYTF	TGTGCCAGCAGCTTCTGGGGGAACAATGGCTACACCTTC
.	TRBV23-1	.	TRBJ1-2	CASSQPPGDYGYTF	TGCGCCAGCAGTCAGCCCCCAGGGGACTATGGCTACACCTTC
TRBD1	TRBV6-5	.	TRBJ1-6	CASSYPGGNSPLHF	TGTGCCAGCAGTTACCCAGGGGGGAATTCACCCCTCCACTTT
.	TRBV30	.	TRBJ1-6	CAWSVSEDSPLHF	TGTGCCTGGAGTGTATCGGAGGATTCACCCCTCCACTTT
.	TRBV9	.	TRBJ2-7	CASSPYPVGSEQYF	TGTGCCAGCAGCCCATACCCGGTGGGGTCCGAGCAGTACTTC
TRBD2	TRBV5-4	.	TRBJ2-2	CASSPPGGSGTSTNTGELFF	TGTGCCAGCAGCCCGCCGGGGGGTAGCGGGACCTCGACGAACACCGGGGAGCTGTTTTTT